This TCR beta chain originates from a study of blood T cell repertoires in COVID-19. Study-wide context: COVID-19 samples, acute and convalescent, were from the United States, Italy and Spain. PBMCs, B-cell-depleted T cells, or T cells were the source of the cDNA or gDNA that made up the material.

Participant-given clinical history determined each cohort assignment. Germline V gene lookup returns CDR1 WSHSY and CDR2 SAAADI. V shed 7 bases and J shed 7 bases, with 14 bases lying between them. This CDR3 has 13 amino acids. Some clones are missing from TCRdb's copy, which holds only in-frame ones; the method was immunoSEQ multiplex PCR. In the table there are around 250,000 clones, about 90% of which are singletons. The clonotype originates from a man aged 50-60 years who had been exposed to COVID-19. The sequenced sample consisted of PBMCs or T cells enriched from blood (not recorded which). V gene TRBV10-2 combines with J gene TRBJ2-1; maybe TRBD2 (6 bases). DNA for the CDR3: TGCGCCAGCAAAATACGGGAGAGTAATGAGCAGTTCTTC. Translated: CASKIRESNEQFF.